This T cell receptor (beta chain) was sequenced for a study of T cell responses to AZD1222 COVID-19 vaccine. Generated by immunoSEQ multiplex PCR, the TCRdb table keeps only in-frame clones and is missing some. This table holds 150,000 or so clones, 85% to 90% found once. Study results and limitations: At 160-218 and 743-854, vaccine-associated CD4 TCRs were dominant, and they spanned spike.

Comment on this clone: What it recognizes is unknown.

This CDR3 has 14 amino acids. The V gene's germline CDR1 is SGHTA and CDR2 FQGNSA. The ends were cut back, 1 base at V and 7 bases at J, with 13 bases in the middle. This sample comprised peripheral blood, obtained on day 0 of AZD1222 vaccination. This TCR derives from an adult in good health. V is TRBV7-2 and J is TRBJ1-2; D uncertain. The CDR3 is CASSLDNSMVGYTF. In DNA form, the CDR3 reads TGTGCCAGCAGCTTAGACAATAGTATGGTTGGCTACACCTTC.